This T cell receptor (beta chain) came from a study of cytomegalovirus exposure and HLA in healthy donors. Study-wide points: Both high specificity and high sensitivity reportedly marked the classifier's diagnosis of cytomegalovirus status. In an earlier analysis, about 87% or about 30%: the productive usage of most TCR beta V segments. TRBV6-2, TRBV6-3 and some other V segments were unresolvable in 87-base-pair reads.

The trim removed 7 bases at V and 6 bases at J, leaving 9 bases unmatched. Germline values: CDR1 SQVTM, CDR2 ANQGSEA. This CDR3 is built from 13 residues. A multiplex PCR was run with 60 Vbeta primers and 13 Jbeta primers. Repertoires were generated with immunoSEQ multiplex PCR, while TCRdb's copy carries only in-frame clones and drops some. The repertoire includes 37,000 or so clones, roughly 81% of them detected once, and approximately 8.5% sits in the top ten. Comments on this clone: Its target is unknown.

The chain combines TRBV29-1 with TRBJ2-4, with 7 bases that match TRBD2. The receptor comes from a woman aged 40-49 years in good health and CMV-seronegative. Material for sequencing was PBMCs. As DNA, the CDR3 is TGCAGCGGTATTCCGGGAGGCCTAAACATTCAGTACTTC. It codes for CSGIPGGLNIQYF.